This T cell receptor (beta chain) was observed in a study of shared clonotypes between healthy human individuals. Overall study findings and caveats: Clonotype sharing among the donors was expected to vary with sequencing depth.

Notes on this clone: As yet, its antigen is unknown.

At deep level, the assay was performed. Over several immunoSEQ plates, each subset's genomic DNA was distributed in even portions. Assay: immunoSEQ multiplex PCR; the TCRdb copy retains only in-frame clones and omits some. This table holds some 470,000 clones, approximately 80% found once. The CDR3 runs 13 residues. Germline V gene lookup returns CDR1 SNHLY and CDR2 FYNNEI. Losses at the gene ends were 8 bases for V and 4 bases for J; bases not matched to a gene: 5. The donors were adults (healthy and HIV-negative) with no recent acute infections or vaccinations. What was sequenced was PBMCs. This receptor was identified in a woman between 35 and 50 years old in good health. Some clones in this sample may be carry-over from other donors' samples. The gene calls are TRBV2 and TRBJ2-1; TRBD2 agrees at 7 bases. As DNA, the CDR3 is TGTGCCAGCCAGGCTAGCGGTTACAATGAGCAGTTCTTC. Translated: CASQASGYNEQFF. The full variable domain, its missing parts supplied by reference TRBV2 and TRBJ2-1, is EPEVTQTPSHQVTQMGQEVILRCVPISNHLYFYWYRQILGQKVEFLVSFYNNEISEKSEIFDDQFSVERPDGSNFTLKIRSTKLEDSAMYFCASQASGYNEQFFGPGTRLTVL.